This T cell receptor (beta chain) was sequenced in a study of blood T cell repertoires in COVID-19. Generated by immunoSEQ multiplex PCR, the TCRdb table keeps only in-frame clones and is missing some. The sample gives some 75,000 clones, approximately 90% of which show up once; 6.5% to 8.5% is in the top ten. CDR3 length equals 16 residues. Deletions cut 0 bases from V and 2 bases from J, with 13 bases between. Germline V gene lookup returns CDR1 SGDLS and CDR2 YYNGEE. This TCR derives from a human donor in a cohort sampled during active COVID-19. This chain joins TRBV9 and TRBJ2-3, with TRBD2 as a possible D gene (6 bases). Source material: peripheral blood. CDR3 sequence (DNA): TGTGCCAGCAGCGTAGTCGGCGGGACCATCACAGATACGCAGTATTTT. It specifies CASSVVGGTITDTQYF.